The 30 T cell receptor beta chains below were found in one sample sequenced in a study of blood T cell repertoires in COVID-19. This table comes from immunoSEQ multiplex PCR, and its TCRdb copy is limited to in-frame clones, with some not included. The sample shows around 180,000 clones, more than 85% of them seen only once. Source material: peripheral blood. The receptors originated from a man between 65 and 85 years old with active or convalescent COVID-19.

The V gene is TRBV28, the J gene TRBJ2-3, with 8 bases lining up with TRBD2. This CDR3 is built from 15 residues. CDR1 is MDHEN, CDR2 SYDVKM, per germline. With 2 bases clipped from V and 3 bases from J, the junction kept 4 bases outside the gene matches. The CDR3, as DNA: TGTGCCAGCAGTTTAACGCCGGGAGGGACAGATACGCAGTATTTT. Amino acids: CASSLTPGGTDTQYF.

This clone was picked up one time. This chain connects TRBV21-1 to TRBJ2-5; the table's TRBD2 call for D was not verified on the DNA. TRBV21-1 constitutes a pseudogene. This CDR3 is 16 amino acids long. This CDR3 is CASKFPPTGGAETQYF. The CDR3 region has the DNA TGTGCCAGCAAATTCCCCCCAACGGGAGGGGCAGAGACCCAGTACTTC.

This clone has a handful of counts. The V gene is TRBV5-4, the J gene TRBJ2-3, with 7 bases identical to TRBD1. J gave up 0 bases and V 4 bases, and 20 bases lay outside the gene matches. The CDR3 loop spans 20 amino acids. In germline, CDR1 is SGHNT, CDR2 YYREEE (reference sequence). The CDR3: CASSHTRLYSDRRSTDTQYF. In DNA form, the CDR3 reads TGTGCCAGCAGCCATACCCGACTTTATTCGGACAGGAGGAGCACAGATACGCAGTATTTT.

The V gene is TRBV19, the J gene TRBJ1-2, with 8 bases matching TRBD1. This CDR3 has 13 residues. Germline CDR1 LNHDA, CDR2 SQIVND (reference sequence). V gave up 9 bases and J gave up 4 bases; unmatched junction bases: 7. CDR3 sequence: CASSQGAGYGYTF. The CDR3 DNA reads TGTGCCAGCTCCCAGGGGGCAGGCTATGGCTACACCTTC.

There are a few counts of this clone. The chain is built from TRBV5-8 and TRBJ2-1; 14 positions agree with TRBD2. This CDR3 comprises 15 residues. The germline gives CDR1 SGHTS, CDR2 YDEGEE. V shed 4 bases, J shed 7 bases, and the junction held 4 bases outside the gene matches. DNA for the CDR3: TGTGCCAGCAGCATCGGGACTAGCGGGAGTAATGAGCAGTTCTTC. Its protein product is CASSIGTSGSNEQFF.

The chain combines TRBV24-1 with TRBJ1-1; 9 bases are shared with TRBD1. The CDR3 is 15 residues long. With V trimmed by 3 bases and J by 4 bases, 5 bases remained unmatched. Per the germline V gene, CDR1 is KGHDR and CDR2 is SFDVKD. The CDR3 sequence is CATSDTGGRGTEAFF. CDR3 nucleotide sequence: TGTGCCACCAGTGATACAGGGGGCCGGGGCACTGAAGCTTTCTTT.

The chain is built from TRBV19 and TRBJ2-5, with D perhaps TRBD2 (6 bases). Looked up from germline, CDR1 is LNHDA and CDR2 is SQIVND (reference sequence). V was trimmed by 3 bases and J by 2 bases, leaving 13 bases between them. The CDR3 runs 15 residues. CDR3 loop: CASSIRRGQQETQYF. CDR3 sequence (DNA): TGTGCCAGTAGTATCAGGCGGGGCCAACAAGAGACCCAGTACTTC.

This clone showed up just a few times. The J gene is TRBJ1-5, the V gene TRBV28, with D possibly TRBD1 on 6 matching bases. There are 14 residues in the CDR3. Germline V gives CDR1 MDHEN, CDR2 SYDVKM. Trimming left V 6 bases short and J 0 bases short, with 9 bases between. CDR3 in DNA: TGTGCCAGCAGACAGGGTCATAGCAATCAGCCCCAGCATTTT. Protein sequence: CASRQGHSNQPQHF.

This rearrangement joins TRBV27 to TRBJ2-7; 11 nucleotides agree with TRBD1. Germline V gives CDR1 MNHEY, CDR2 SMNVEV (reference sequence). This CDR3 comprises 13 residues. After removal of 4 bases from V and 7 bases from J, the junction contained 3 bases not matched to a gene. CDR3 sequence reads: CASSSDRGREQYF. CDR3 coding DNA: TGTGCCAGCAGTTCGGACAGGGGGCGGGAGCAGTACTTC.

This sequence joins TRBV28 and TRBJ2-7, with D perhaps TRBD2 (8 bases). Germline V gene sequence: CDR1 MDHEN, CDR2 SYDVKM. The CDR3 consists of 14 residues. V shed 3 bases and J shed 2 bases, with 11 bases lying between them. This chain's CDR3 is CASSFSGTAYEQYF. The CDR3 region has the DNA TGTGCCAGCAGTTTTAGCGGGACAGCCTACGAGCAGTACTTC.

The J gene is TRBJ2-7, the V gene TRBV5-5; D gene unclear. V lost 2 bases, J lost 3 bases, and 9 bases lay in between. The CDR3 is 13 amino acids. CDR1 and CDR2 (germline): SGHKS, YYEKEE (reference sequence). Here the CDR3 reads CASSFNRVYEQYF. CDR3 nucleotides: TGTGCCAGCAGCTTTAATCGGGTCTACGAGCAGTACTTC.

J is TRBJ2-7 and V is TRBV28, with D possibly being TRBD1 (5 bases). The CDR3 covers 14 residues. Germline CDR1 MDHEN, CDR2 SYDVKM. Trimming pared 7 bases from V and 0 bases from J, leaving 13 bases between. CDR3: CASNPRVPSYEQYF. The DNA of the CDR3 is TGTGCCAGCAACCCCAGGGTCCCCTCCTACGAGCAGTACTTC.

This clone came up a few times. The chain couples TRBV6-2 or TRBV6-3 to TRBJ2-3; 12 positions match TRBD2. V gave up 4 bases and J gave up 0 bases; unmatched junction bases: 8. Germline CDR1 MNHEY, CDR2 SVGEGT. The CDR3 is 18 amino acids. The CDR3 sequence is CASSSLAGGRRSTDTQYF. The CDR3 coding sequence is TGTGCCAGCAGTTCACTAGCGGGGGGCCGACGAAGCACAGATACGCAGTATTTT.

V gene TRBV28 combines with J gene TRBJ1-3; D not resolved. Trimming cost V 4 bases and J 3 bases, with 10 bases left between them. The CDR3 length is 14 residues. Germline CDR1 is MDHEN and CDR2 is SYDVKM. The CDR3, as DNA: TGTGCCAGCAGTTCCCCCGGAGGTGGAAACACCATATATTTT. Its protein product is CASSSPGGGNTIYF.

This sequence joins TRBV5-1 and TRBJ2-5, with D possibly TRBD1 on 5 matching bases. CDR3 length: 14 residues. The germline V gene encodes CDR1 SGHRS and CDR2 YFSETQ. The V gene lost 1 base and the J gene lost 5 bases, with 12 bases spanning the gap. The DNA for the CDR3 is TGCGCCAGCAGCTTGTGGTCAGGGCCGGAGACCCAGTACTTC. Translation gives CASSLWSGPETQYF.

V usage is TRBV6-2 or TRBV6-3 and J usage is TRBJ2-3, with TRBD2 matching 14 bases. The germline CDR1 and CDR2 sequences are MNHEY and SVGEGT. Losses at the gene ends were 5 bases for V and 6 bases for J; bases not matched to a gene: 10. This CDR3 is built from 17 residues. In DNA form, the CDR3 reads TGTGCCAGCAGTCACTATGGACTAGCGGGAGGTTCGGATACGCAGTATTTT. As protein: CASSHYGLAGGSDTQYF.

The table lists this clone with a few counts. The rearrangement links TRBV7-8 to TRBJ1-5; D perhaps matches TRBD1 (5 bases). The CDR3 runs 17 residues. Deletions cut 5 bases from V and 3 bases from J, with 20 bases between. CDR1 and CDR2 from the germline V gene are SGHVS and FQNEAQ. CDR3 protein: CASSTERGGAINQPQHF. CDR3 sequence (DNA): TGTGCCAGCAGCACAGAGCGGGGAGGGGCAATCAATCAGCCCCAGCATTTT. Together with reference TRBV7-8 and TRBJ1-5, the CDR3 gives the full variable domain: GAGVSQSPRYKVAKRGQDVALRCDPISGHVSLFWYQQALGQGPEFLTYFQNEAQLDKSGLPSDRFFAERPEGSVSTLKIQRTQQEDSAVYLCASSTERGGAINQPQHFGDGTRLSIL.

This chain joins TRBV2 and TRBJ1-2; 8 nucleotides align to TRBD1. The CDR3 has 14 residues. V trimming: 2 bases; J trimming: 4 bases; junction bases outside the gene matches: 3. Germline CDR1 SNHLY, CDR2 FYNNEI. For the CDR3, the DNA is TGTGCCAGCAGTGAACAGGGGGCCCTCTATGGCTACACCTTC. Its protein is CASSEQGALYGYTF.

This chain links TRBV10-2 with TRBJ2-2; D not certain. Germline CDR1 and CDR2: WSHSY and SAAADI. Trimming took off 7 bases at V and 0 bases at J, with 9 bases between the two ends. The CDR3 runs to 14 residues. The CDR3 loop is CASTVTTNTGELFF. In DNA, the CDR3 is TGCGCCAGCACGGTCACTACGAACACCGGGGAGCTGTTTTTT.

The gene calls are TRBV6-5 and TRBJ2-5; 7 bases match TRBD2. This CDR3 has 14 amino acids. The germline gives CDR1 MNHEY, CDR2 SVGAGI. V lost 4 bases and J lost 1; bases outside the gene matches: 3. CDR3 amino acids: CASSSWGGQETQYF. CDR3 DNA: TGTGCCAGCAGTTCCTGGGGGGGCCAAGAGACCCAGTACTTC.

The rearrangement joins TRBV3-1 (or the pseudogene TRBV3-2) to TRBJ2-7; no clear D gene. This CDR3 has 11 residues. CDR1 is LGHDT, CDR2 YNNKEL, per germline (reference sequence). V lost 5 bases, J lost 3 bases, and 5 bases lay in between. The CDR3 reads CASSGLYEQYF. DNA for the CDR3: TGTGCCAGCAGCGGGCTCTACGAGCAGTACTTC.

The CDR3 coding sequence is TGTGCCAGCAGTTCTGACACCGGGGAGCTGTTTTTT. Translated, it gives CASSSDTGELFF. The chain employs TRBV6-5 and TRBJ2-2; no clear D gene. The CDR3 runs to 12 residues. V was cut by 4 bases and J by 3 bases, with 3 bases left in between. Per germline, CDR1 MNHEY and CDR2 SVGAGI.

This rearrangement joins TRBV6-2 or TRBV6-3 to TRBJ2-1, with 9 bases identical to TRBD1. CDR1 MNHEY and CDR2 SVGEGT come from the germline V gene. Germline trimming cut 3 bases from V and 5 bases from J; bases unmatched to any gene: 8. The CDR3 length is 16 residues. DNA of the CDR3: TGTGCCAGCAGTTATCAATGGGGACAGGGAAACAATGAGCAGTTCTTC. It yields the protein CASSYQWGQGNNEQFF.

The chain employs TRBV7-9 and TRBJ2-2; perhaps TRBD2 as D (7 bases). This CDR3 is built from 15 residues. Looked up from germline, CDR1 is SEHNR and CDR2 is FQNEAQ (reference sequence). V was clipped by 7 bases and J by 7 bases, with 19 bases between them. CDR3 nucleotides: TGTGCCAGCAACAACGCCGGGGGGCGAGGCGGGGAGCTGTTTTTT. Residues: CASNNAGGRGGELFF.

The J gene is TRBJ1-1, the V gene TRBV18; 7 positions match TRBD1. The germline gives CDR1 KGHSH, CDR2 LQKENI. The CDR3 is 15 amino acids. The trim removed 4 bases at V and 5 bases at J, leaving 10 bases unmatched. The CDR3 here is CASSLQGVVGTEAFF. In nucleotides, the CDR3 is TGTGCCAGCTCACTTCAGGGGGTGGTGGGAACTGAAGCTTTCTTT. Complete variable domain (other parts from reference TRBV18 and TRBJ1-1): NAGVMQNPRHLVRRRGQEARLRCSPMKGHSHVYWYRQLPEEGLKFMVYLQKENIIDESGMPKERFSAEFPKEGPSILRIQQVVRGDSAAYFCASSLQGVVGTEAFFGQGTRLTVV.

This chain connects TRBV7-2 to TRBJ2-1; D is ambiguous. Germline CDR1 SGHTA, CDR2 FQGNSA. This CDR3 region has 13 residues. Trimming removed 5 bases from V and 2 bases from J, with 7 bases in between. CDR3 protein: CASSPDTYNEQFF. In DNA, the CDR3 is TGTGCCAGCAGCCCTGACACCTACAATGAGCAGTTCTTC.

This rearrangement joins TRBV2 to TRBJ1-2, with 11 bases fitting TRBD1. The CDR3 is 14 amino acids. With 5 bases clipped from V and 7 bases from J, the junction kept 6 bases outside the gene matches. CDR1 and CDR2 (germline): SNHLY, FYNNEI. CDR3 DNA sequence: TGTGCCAGCAGTCCGGACAGGGGGCGGGTTGGCTACACCTTC. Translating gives CASSPDRGRVGYTF.

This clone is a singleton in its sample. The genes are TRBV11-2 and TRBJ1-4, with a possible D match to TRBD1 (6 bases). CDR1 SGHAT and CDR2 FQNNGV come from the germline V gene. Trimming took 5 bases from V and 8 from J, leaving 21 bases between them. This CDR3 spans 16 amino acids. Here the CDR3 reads CASSNPWGLGSEKLFF. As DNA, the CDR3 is TGTGCCAGCAGCAACCCCTGGGGGCTAGGCTCAGAAAAACTGTTTTTT. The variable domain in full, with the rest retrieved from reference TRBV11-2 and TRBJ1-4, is EAGVAQSPRYKIIEKRQSVAFWCNPISGHATLYWYQQILGQGPKLLIQFQNNGVVDDSQLPKDRFSAERLKGVDSTLKIQPAKLEDSAVYLCASSNPWGLGSEKLFFGSGTQLSVL.

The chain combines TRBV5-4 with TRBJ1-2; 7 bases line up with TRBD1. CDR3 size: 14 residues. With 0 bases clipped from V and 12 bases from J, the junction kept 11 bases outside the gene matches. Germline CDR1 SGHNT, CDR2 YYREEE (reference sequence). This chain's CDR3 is CASSLAGGGAYHTF. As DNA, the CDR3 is TGTGCCAGCAGCTTGGCCGGAGGGGGCGCGTACCACACCTTC.

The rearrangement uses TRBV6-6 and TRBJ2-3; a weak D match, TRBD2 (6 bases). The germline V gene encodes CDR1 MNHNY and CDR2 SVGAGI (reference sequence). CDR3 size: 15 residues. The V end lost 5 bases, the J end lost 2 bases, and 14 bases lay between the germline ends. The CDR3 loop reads CASSQLGRPTDTQYF. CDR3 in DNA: TGTGCCAGCAGTCAGCTAGGGAGGCCCACAGATACGCAGTATTTT.